This TCR beta chain comes out of a study of kidney transplant recipient with SARS-CoV-2 infection. Via MiXCR, TCRdb re-called the reads, giving one row per CDR3 protein. The profile covers 250,000 or so distinct CDR3 sequences, with 25% to 30% appearing a single time and about 7% taken by the ten largest. With respect to this clonotype: An end of the junction does not agree with germline; a read error may underlie this.

CDR3 length equals 17 residues. The germline V gene has CDR1 KGHDR and CDR2 SFDVKD. Sequenced here: a blood sample, sampled at baseline and on roughly day 110 from a kidney transplant recipient. The V and J genes are TRBV24-1 and TRBJ1-2, with D unclear. The receptor was isolated from a male patient between 25 and 39 years old who had COVID-19 and was a kidney transplant recipient. Some T cells may be graft donor cells. This CDR3 reads CSTSNLASTRKTYGYTF. Written as DNA, the CDR3 is TGTTCCACCAGTAATCTTGCTAGTACCAGAAAGACCTATGGCTACACCTTC.